Detailed here is one TCR beta chain. The data were taken from a study of blood T cell repertoires in COVID-19. Study at large: Acute and convalescent COVID-19 specimens originated in the United States, Italy and Spain. Sources were T cells, B-cell-depleted T cells, or PBMCs; the material itself was cDNA or gDNA.

Germline assignment: CDR1 SGHRS and CDR2 YFSETQ. V lost 0 bases and J lost 7, with 11 bases in between. The CDR3 is 15 amino acids. The data were produced by immunoSEQ multiplex PCR, yet TCRdb's version contains in-frame clones alone and is incomplete. Of about 53,000 clones detected, just under 90% appear once; the ten largest clones hold 3% to 4.5%. The chain has TRBV5-1 and TRBJ1-6; tentative D call: TRBD1 (5 bases). This receptor was obtained from a man between 50 and 59 years old with acute or convalescent COVID-19. Sample: peripheral blood. CDR3 in amino acids: CASSLAEGANSPLHF. CDR3 bases: TGCGCCAGCAGCTTGGCCGAAGGGGCCAATTCACCCCTCCACTTT.